The source of this T cell receptor beta chain is a study of T cells in Graves' hyperthyroidism and ophthalmopathy. Template material for amplifying TCR beta CDR3 regions consisted of RNA transcripts. An initial round of RT-PCR targeting the TCR CDR3 relied on the HTBI primer set. TCRdb processed the multiplex PCR reads anew with MiXCR; each CDR3 protein has one entry. The table shows around 350,000 distinct CDR3 sequences, with 15% to 20% occurring only once. V lost 10 bases to trimming and J lost 0 bases, with 14 bases between them. The length of the CDR3 is 14 residues. The germline V gene encodes CDR1 SNHLY and CDR2 FYNNEI. Aged 18 to 65, the patients had hyperthyroidism that was newly diagnosed and had lasted under 2 months. Exclusion followed for patients with uncontrolled infection, other autoimmune disease, pregnancy or lactation.

This chain connects TRBV2 to TRBJ2-3; D is possibly TRBD1 or TRBD2 (6 bases each). The receptor was isolated from a woman younger than 45 with Graves' hyperthyroidism that later progressed to Graves' ophthalmopathy. Sequencing was done on a sample of blood. CDR3 DNA: TGTGCCAATAAACGGGGGCCTAGCACAGATACGCAGTATTTT. Its translation: CANKRGPSTDTQYF.